This entry lists 22 T cell receptor beta chains sequenced from one sample in a study of cytomegalovirus exposure and HLA in healthy donors. PCR amplification relied on 60 Vbeta primers (plus 13 Jbeta primers). This table comes from immunoSEQ multiplex PCR, and its TCRdb copy is limited to in-frame clones, with some not included. Of roughly 150,000 clones listed, around 80% are singletons. Input material: PBMCs. These TCRs come from a male donor in good health and CMV-seronegative.

The chain uses TRBV28 and TRBJ2-7, with 8 bases lining up with TRBD2. Germline CDR1 MDHEN, CDR2 SYDVKM. The CDR3 is made up of 14 amino acids. The V gene end was trimmed by 5 bases and the J gene end by 6 bases; junction bases not matched to a gene: 9. The CDR3, as DNA: TGTGCCAGCAGTCTTACAGCGGGAGTCCGCGAGCAGTACTTC. Translated: CASSLTAGVREQYF.

The J gene is TRBJ2-7, the V gene TRBV18; 7 bases fit TRBD2. CDR1 is KGHSH and CDR2 is LQKENI in the germline V gene. This CDR3 region has 12 residues. V trimming: 8 bases; J trimming: 3 bases; junction bases outside the gene matches: 4. The CDR3 sequence: CASGLVVYEQYF. Here the CDR3 DNA reads TGTGCCAGCGGACTAGTAGTCTACGAGCAGTACTTC.

The J gene is TRBJ2-1, the V gene TRBV10-3; weak D call: TRBD1 (6 bases). The CDR3 runs to 15 residues. Germline lookup yields CDR1 ENHRY and CDR2 SYGVKD. Trimming took off 0 bases at V and 8 bases at J, with 14 bases between the two ends. The CDR3 is CAISESLGGLHEQFF. CDR3 DNA: TGTGCCATCAGTGAGTCGTTAGGGGGTCTACATGAGCAGTTCTTC.

This clone was detected a few times. The chain is built from TRBV9 and TRBJ2-5, with 7 positions matching TRBD2. The CDR3 covers 13 residues. Germline CDR1 SGDLS, CDR2 YYNGEE. The V and J ends lost 1 base and 3 bases, in that order; junction bases with no gene match: 0. CDR3 residues: CASSVLAEETQYF. CDR3 bases: TGTGCCAGCAGCGTACTAGCGGAAGAGACCCAGTACTTC.

The rearrangement links TRBV5-4 to TRBJ2-7, with 8 nucleotides matching TRBD2. Losses at the gene ends were 5 bases for V and 5 bases for J; bases not matched to a gene: 15. This CDR3 spans 16 amino acids. Germline V gene lookup returns CDR1 SGHNT and CDR2 YYREEE (reference sequence). The CDR3 nucleotides read TGTGCCAGCAGTCCGGCGGGGGGCGTGGCATCCCACGAGCAGTACTTC. Protein: CASSPAGGVASHEQYF.

This clone showed up just once. The V and J genes are TRBV6-5 and TRBJ1-1; TRBD1 agrees at 7 bases. CDR1 is MNHEY, CDR2 SVGAGI, per germline. CDR3 length: 14 amino acids. After removal of 5 bases from V and 11 bases from J, the junction contained 14 bases not matched to a gene. CDR3 sequence reads: CASSPGQDIPRAFF. The CDR3 DNA reads TGTGCCAGCAGTCCCGGACAGGATATCCCTCGGGCTTTCTTT.

The chain recombines TRBV5-6 with TRBJ1-5; the match to TRBD1 covers 7 bases. Per germline, CDR1 SGHDT and CDR2 YYEEEE. The CDR3 loop spans 15 amino acids. The V and J ends lost 4 bases and 4 bases, in that order; junction bases with no gene match: 8. The CDR3 reads CASSIRQGRNQPQHF. CDR3 bases: TGTGCCAGCAGCATCCGACAGGGTCGAAATCAGCCCCAGCATTTT.

This clone occurred a few times. The chain recombines TRBV7-8 with TRBJ2-7; 8 bases match TRBD2. CDR3 length equals 14 residues. CDR1 SGHVS and CDR2 FQNEAQ come from the germline V gene. The V segment lost 8 bases and the J segment 4 bases; nucleotides outside the gene matches: 10. DNA of the CDR3: TGTGCCAGCTCCAAGAGACTAGCGAGTTACGAGCAGTACTTC. Amino acid sequence: CASSKRLASYEQYF.

This clone was observed once. The chain carries TRBV6-6 and TRBJ2-1, with a weak D call TRBD1 (5 bases). Germline assignment: CDR1 MNHNY and CDR2 SVGAGI (reference sequence). V was clipped by 6 bases and J by 0 bases, with 9 bases between them. CDR3 length equals 14 residues. The CDR3 sequence is CASRPTVSYNEQFF. The CDR3 DNA follows: TGTGCCAGCAGACCGACAGTCTCCTACAATGAGCAGTTCTTC.

This clone was recorded a few times. The chain joins TRBV9 to TRBJ1-1; D possibly corresponds to TRBD1 (5 bases). The germline V gene has CDR1 SGDLS and CDR2 YYNGEE. CDR3 length: 16 amino acids. Trimming cost V 0 bases and J 0 bases, with 12 bases left between them. For the CDR3, the DNA is TGTGCCAGCAGCGTAGGGGGCAGTCTAATGAACACTGAAGCTTTCTTT. Its translation is CASSVGGSLMNTEAFF.

The chain combines TRBV30 with TRBJ1-5; TRBD1 agrees at 8 bases. The CDR3 spans 15 residues. V lost 4 bases, J lost 4 bases, and 9 bases stayed unmatched. Per the germline V gene, CDR1 is GTSNPN and CDR2 is SVGIG (reference sequence). CDR3 sequence (DNA): TGTGCCTGGACCGCCGGACAGGGAGGAAATCAGCCCCAGCATTTT. It codes for CAWTAGQGGNQPQHF. Using reference TRBV30 and TRBJ1-5 for the parts outside the CDR3, the full variable domain is SQTIHQWPATLVQPVGSPLSLECTVEGTSNPNLYWYRQAAGRGLQLLFYSVGIGQISSEVPQNLSASRPQDRQFILSSKKLLLSDSGFYLCAWTAGQGGNQPQHFGDGTRLSIL.

This chain uses TRBV7-6 with TRBJ1-1, with 9 bases that match TRBD1. Germline assignment: CDR1 SGHVS and CDR2 FNYEAQ. The length of the CDR3 is 15 residues. V was pared by 1 base and J by 5 bases, with 5 bases of the junction left unmatched. The CDR3 here is CASSLGGQGDTEAFF. The CDR3 nucleotides read TGTGCCAGCAGCTTAGGGGGACAGGGCGATACTGAAGCTTTCTTT.

The chain recombines TRBV7-3 with TRBJ2-2, with 8 bases identical to TRBD2. Germline V gene sequence: CDR1 SGHTA, CDR2 FQGTGA. CDR3 length: 15 residues. After removal of 4 bases from V and 4 bases from J, the junction contained 5 bases not matched to a gene. CDR3 region: CASSSTTSGTGELFF. CDR3 nucleotides: TGTGCCAGCAGCTCGACCACTAGCGGCACCGGGGAGCTGTTTTTT.

The CDR3 here is CASSPLAGVYNEQFF. The DNA for the CDR3 is TGTGCCAGCAGCCCCCTAGCGGGAGTCTACAATGAGCAGTTCTTC. This rearrangement joins TRBV27 to TRBJ2-1; 10 nucleotides align to TRBD2. J was trimmed by 3 bases and V by 6 bases; bases with no gene match: 5. CDR1 is MNHEY, CDR2 SMNVEV, per germline (reference sequence). CDR3 length equals 15 residues.

This clone is a singleton in its sample. The chain employs TRBV4-3 and TRBJ1-2; 10 nucleotides match TRBD1. This CDR3 contains 16 residues. V was pared by 3 bases and J by 2 bases, with 6 bases of the junction left unmatched. Germline V lookup: CDR1 LGHNA, CDR2 YSLEER. Here the CDR3 reads CASSQEDRGLNYGYTF. The CDR3 nucleotides are TGCGCCAGCAGCCAGGAAGACAGGGGGCTAAACTATGGCTACACCTTC.

The chain uses TRBV5-6 and TRBJ2-2, with TRBD1 identical over 7 bases. Germline CDR1 and CDR2: SGHDT and YYEEEE. J was trimmed by 7 bases and V by 2 bases; bases with no gene match: 8. The CDR3 is 15 residues long. Here the CDR3 DNA reads TGTGCCAGCAGCTTACGGACAGGTTGGGGCGGGGAGCTGTTTTTT. Protein: CASSLRTGWGGELFF.

This rearrangement joins TRBV11-2 to TRBJ2-2; TRBD1 matches at 9 bases. The J segment lost 7 bases and the V segment lost 8 bases, leaving 8 bases of the junction unmatched. CDR3 size: 14 residues. Germline V gene sequence: CDR1 SGHAT, CDR2 FQNNGV. CDR3 sequence reads: CASLIRTGVGELFF. CDR3 in DNA: TGTGCCAGCCTCATTAGGACAGGGGTCGGGGAGCTGTTTTTT.

This chain connects TRBV7-7 to TRBJ2-5; 8 bases are a match to TRBD1. This CDR3 region has 16 residues. V gave up 5 bases and J gave up 4 bases; unmatched junction bases: 12. CDR1 and CDR2 from the germline V gene are SSHAT and FNYEAQ (reference sequence). The CDR3 spells CASSPTPDREGETQYF. Written as DNA, the CDR3 is TGTGCCAGCAGCCCGACCCCGGACAGGGAAGGAGAGACCCAGTACTTC.

The chain couples TRBV5-1 to TRBJ2-1; no clear D gene. Germline V gene data show CDR1 as SGHRS and CDR2 as YFSETQ. Between the trimmed V and J ends, which lost 4 bases and 0 bases, there was a span of 8 bases. This CDR3 contains 14 residues. The chain's CDR3 is CASSLTISYNEQFF. The DNA of the CDR3 is TGCGCCAGCAGCCTCACTATCTCCTACAATGAGCAGTTCTTC.

The CDR3 nucleotides are TGTGCCAGCAGTGGGGGTCAGGGGGCCGGAAACATTCAGTACTTC. Translating it yields CASSGGQGAGNIQYF. The chain couples TRBV28 to TRBJ2-4, with TRBD1 matching over 8 bases. The CDR3 length is 15 residues. The V segment lost 5 bases and the J segment 6 bases; nucleotides outside the gene matches: 9. Germline lookup yields CDR1 MDHEN and CDR2 SYDVKM.

The DNA of the CDR3 is TGTGCCAGCCAACCGGGACAGGGTAATCGGTACGAGCAGTACTTC. This sequence encodes CASQPGQGNRYEQYF. This chain joins TRBV6-1 and TRBJ2-7, with 9 positions matching TRBD1. Germline-derived CDR1 and CDR2 are MNHNS and SASEGT. The CDR3 has 15 amino acids. Trimming removed 8 bases from V and 4 bases from J; junction bases left unmatched: 12.

The chain links TRBV11-3 to TRBJ2-7, with a weak D call TRBD1 (5 bases). Deletions cut 5 bases from V and 2 bases from J, with 13 bases between. This CDR3 spans 14 amino acids. Germline V gene lookup returns CDR1 SGHNT and CDR2 YENEEA. The CDR3: CASSPGEDTYEQYF. CDR3 DNA sequence: TGTGCCAGCAGCCCCGGCGAGGACACCTACGAGCAGTACTTC.